This entry is about one T cell receptor beta chain. What it recognizes is unknown. The CDR3 spans 14 residues. CDR1 and CDR2 from the germline V gene are MGHDK and SYGVNS. The V and J ends lost 1 base and 3 bases respectively, with 7 bases between them. The data belong to a study of cytomegalovirus exposure and HLA in healthy donors. The primer mix had 60 Vbeta and 13 Jbeta primers. Assay used: immunoSEQ multiplex PCR; TCRdb lists only in-frame clones, some missing. The table lists 130,000 or so clones, roughly three quarters of them singletons. General observations from the study: In vitro confirmation showed three CMV-associated chains to be CMV antigen specific. In a later analysis, DRB1 alleles had the most associated TCRs; HLA-C alleles the fewest.

The sequence came from a woman under 30 in good health and CMV-seronegative. Sequenced sample: PBMCs. This chain links TRBV25-1 with TRBJ1-5; a possible D gene is TRBD1 (5 bases). The DNA of the CDR3 is TGTGCCAGCAGTGAATCAGGGCCCAATCAGCCCCAGCATTTT. This encodes CASSESGPNQPQHF. Looking up the rest from reference TRBV25-1 and TRBJ1-5 gives the full variable domain: EADIYQTPRYLVIGTGKKITLECSQTMGHDKMYWYQQDPGMELHLIHYSYGVNSTEKGDLSSESTVSRIRTEHFPLTLESARPSHTSQYLCASSESGPNQPQHFGDGTRLSIL.